This TCR beta chain appears in the sequencing data of a study of cytomegalovirus exposure and HLA in healthy donors. Study-wide results and caveats: Listed as cytomegalovirus-associated were 150 to 200 TCR beta chains. Subsequent analysis found a tendency for first-cohort TCR clusters to co-occur within the 95 to 150 validation repertoires.

Separation from the 666-subject first cohort characterized the roughly 120-subject validation cohort, to which the donors belonged. In the case of this clone: What it binds is not known.

Germline V gene data show CDR1 as MDHEN and CDR2 as SYDVKM. J gave up 2 bases and V 5 bases, and 6 bases lay outside the gene matches. The CDR3 totals 15 residues. Assay: immunoSEQ multiplex PCR; the TCRdb copy retains only in-frame clones and omits some. Altogether about 220,000 clones are present, around nine tenths being singletons, with the ten largest covering 2% to 3%. The chain joins TRBV28 to TRBJ1-5, with 7 positions matching TRBD1. This clonotype was sampled from a man aged 18 to 35 in good health and CMV-seronegative. The sample consisted of PBMCs. CDR3 coding DNA: TGTGCCAGCAGTCTACAGGGGTCGGGCAATCAGCCCCAGCATTTT. This sequence encodes CASSLQGSGNQPQHF.